Given below is one T cell receptor (beta chain) in context. This entry is derived from a study of blood T cell repertoires in COVID-19. In the study overall: The study drew acute and convalescent COVID-19 samples from the United States, Italy and Spain. From T cells, B-cell-depleted T cells, or PBMCs came the material, which was cDNA or gDNA.

This CDR3 is built from 15 residues. V gave up 3 bases and J gave up 3 bases, with 12 bases separating them. Germline V CDR1 and CDR2: LGHDT, YNNKEL (reference sequence). In the authors' methods: Cell counts per sample came from amplifying reference gene primers. The repertoire was sequenced with immunoSEQ multiplex PCR; TCRdb's copy has only in-frame clones and lacks some. D and trimming come from the DNA, and the V and J calls and clone size come from that table. The repertoire consists of roughly 140,000 clones, with 82% occurring once and the leading ten covering less than 4.5%. This receptor was taken from a woman of 80 years or more with acute or convalescent COVID-19. V is TRBV3-1 (or the pseudogene TRBV3-2) and J is TRBJ1-5; D possibly corresponds to TRBD1 (5 bases). The specimen sequenced was peripheral blood. CDR3 nucleotides: TGTGCCAGCAGCCAGCAGGGACTCACCAATCAGCCCCAGCATTTT. This sequence encodes CASSQQGLTNQPQHF.